The 32 T cell receptor beta chains given below trace back to one sample, sequenced in a study of T cell responses to AZD1222 COVID-19 vaccine. Method: immunoSEQ multiplex PCR; TCRdb's copy keeps in-frame clones and lacks some. The top ten clones hold more than 3.5% of a sample with more than 95,000 clones, 88% of them seen once. The material sequenced was peripheral blood, taken on day 0 of AZD1222 vaccination. Source of these receptors: an adult in good health.

The V call is TRBV5-4, the J call TRBJ2-7; D perhaps matches TRBD2 (5 bases). The CDR3 sequence is 12 residues long. The germline V gene encodes CDR1 SGHNT and CDR2 YYREEE (reference sequence). Trimming stripped 0 bases from V and 5 bases from J, with 6 bases between. The CDR3 DNA reads as TGTGCCAGCAGCTTGGAGGAGGACGAGCAGTACTTC. Its translation is CASSLEEDEQYF.

The chain uses TRBV19 and TRBJ1-2, with D uncertain. V lost 2 bases, J lost 2 bases, and 18 bases lay in between. There are 17 residues in the CDR3. Germline V lookup: CDR1 LNHDA, CDR2 SQIVND (reference sequence). The CDR3 here is CASSIFSWGGHNYGYTF. The DNA for the CDR3 is TGTGCCAGTAGTATATTTAGTTGGGGAGGGCACAACTATGGCTACACCTTC.

This clone has only one observation. The chain joins TRBV5-1 to TRBJ1-1; a weak D match, TRBD1 (5 bases). The length of the CDR3 is 15 residues. Germline CDR1 reads SGHRS; CDR2 reads YFSETQ. V was trimmed by 0 bases and J by 5 bases, leaving 14 bases between them. The CDR3 sequence: CASSLGVQGGTEAFF. The CDR3 region has the DNA TGCGCCAGCAGCTTGGGGGTCCAGGGTGGGACTGAAGCTTTCTTT.

J is TRBJ2-5 and V is TRBV3-1 (or the pseudogene TRBV3-2), with 15 nucleotides matching TRBD2. Trimming at V came to 4 bases and at J to 2 bases, leaving 8 bases not matched to a gene. This CDR3 has 18 residues. Germline lookup yields CDR1 LGHDT and CDR2 YNNKEL (reference sequence). CDR3: CASSRLGLAGGPQETQYF. The CDR3, as DNA: TGTGCCAGCAGCCGCCTCGGACTAGCGGGAGGGCCTCAAGAGACCCAGTACTTC.

V gene TRBV19 combines with J gene TRBJ2-7; 8 bases match TRBD1. This CDR3 region has 15 residues. J gave up 2 bases and V 2 bases, and 5 bases lay outside the gene matches. Germline V CDR1 and CDR2: LNHDA, SQIVND (reference sequence). Here the CDR3 DNA reads TGTGCCAGTAGTATATCAGGGGGCAAGACCTACGAGCAGTACTTC. It codes for CASSISGGKTYEQYF.

In its sample, this clone was seen many times. The chain employs TRBV28 and TRBJ1-2; D is possibly TRBD1 (6 bases). The CDR3 is 14 amino acids. CDR1 is MDHEN, CDR2 SYDVKM, per germline. V lost 5 bases, J lost 2 bases, and 12 bases lay in between. CDR3 coding DNA: TGTGCCAGCAGTCTCCCACAGGGCAACTATGGCTACACCTTC. The encoded protein is CASSLPQGNYGYTF.

The V gene is TRBV5-1, the J gene TRBJ1-2, with D perhaps TRBD1 (6 bases). The CDR3 sequence is 13 residues long. V gave up 5 bases and J gave up 5 bases, with 13 bases separating them. Germline values: CDR1 SGHRS, CDR2 YFSETQ. As DNA, the CDR3 is TGCGCCAGCAGTGAGGGGGAGCCTTATGGCTACACCTTC. Its protein is CASSEGEPYGYTF.

This clone appeared a single time. The V call is TRBV21-1, the J call TRBJ2-3; the listed D gene, TRBD2, was not tested against the DNA. TRBV21-1 is described as a pseudogene. This CDR3 is built from 16 residues. The CDR3 reads CASSKVPSGSTDTQYF. CDR3 sequence (DNA): TGTGCCAGCAGCAAAGTCCCTAGCGGCAGCACAGATACGCAGTATTTT.

The table lists this clone with a count of one. The rearrangement links TRBV13 to TRBJ1-1; D remains unclear. This CDR3 is 14 amino acids long. Germline lookup yields CDR1 PRHDT and CDR2 FYEKMQ (reference sequence). Between the trimmed V and J ends, which lost 5 bases and 0 bases, there was a span of 10 bases. The CDR3 loop is CASSRQVLNTEAFF. In DNA, the CDR3 is TGTGCCAGCAGCCGCCAAGTCCTGAACACTGAAGCTTTCTTT.

The V gene is TRBV19, the J gene TRBJ2-4, with 7 bases matching TRBD1. Trimming took 4 bases from V and 5 from J; bases not matched to a gene: 5. This CDR3 spans 14 amino acids. In germline, CDR1 is LNHDA, CDR2 SQIVND (reference sequence). CDR3 DNA: TGTGCCAGTAGTAATACAGGGGTTCAAAACATTCAGTACTTC. Its protein is CASSNTGVQNIQYF.

The genes are TRBV27 and TRBJ1-1; possibly TRBD1 for D (6 bases). The CDR3 spans 15 residues. Germline V gives CDR1 MNHEY, CDR2 SMNVEV (reference sequence). Trimming removed 7 bases at V and 1 base at J, with 16 bases between. The CDR3 loop reads CASNTLGAGNTEAFF. CDR3 DNA sequence: TGTGCCAGCAACACCCTGGGGGCGGGGAACACTGAAGCTTTCTTT.

The chain employs TRBV27 and TRBJ1-2; D is unclear. The CDR3 loop spans 12 amino acids. Germline V gene sequence: CDR1 MNHEY, CDR2 SMNVEV (reference sequence). The V gene lost 3 bases and the J gene lost 4 bases, with 6 bases spanning the gap. CDR3 coding DNA: TGTGCCAGCAGTTTTATCGGCTATGGCTACACCTTC. Protein product: CASSFIGYGYTF.

The chain combines TRBV7-8 with TRBJ1-1, with D uncertain. V shed 4 bases and J shed 5 bases, with 8 bases lying between them. From germline, CDR1 is SGHVS and CDR2 FQNEAQ. The CDR3 loop spans 12 amino acids. CDR3 protein: CASSSSRTEAFF. The CDR3 nucleotides read TGTGCCAGCAGCTCAAGTAGGACTGAAGCTTTCTTT.

The chain combines TRBV7-6 with TRBJ2-7; TRBD1 aligns across 7 bases. The CDR3 length is 14 residues. Germline V gene sequence: CDR1 SGHVS, CDR2 FNYEAQ. Trimming removed 4 bases from V and 4 bases from J; junction bases left unmatched: 7. The CDR3 bases are TGTGCCAGCAGCTCTACCGGGACAGATTACGAGCAGTACTTC. Translation: CASSSTGTDYEQYF.

This clone appeared a single time. The chain joins TRBV16 to TRBJ1-5; 7 bases map to TRBD1. CDR1 and CDR2 (germline): KGHSY, FQNENV. V shed 3 bases, J shed 5 bases, and the junction held 10 bases outside the gene matches. CDR3 length: 16 residues. CDR3 coding DNA: TGTGCCAGCAGCCAGGCACAGGGGAGTCAGGATCAGCCCCAGCATTTT. This translates into CASSQAQGSQDQPQHF.

This chain connects TRBV4-2 to TRBJ2-3, with D unresolved. Germline V gives CDR1 LGHNA, CDR2 YNFKEQ. The V and J ends lost 4 bases and 2 bases respectively, with 7 bases between them. The CDR3 loop spans 13 amino acids. This chain's CDR3 is CASSRKDTDTQYF. The CDR3 DNA follows: TGTGCCAGCAGCCGGAAGGACACAGATACGCAGTATTTT.

The chain uses TRBV9 and TRBJ1-2; possible D gene TRBD1, 6 bases. Germline CDR1 SGDLS, CDR2 YYNGEE. The CDR3 runs to 15 residues. Trimming pared 0 bases from V and 8 bases from J, leaving 17 bases between. The CDR3 region is CASSVGDTALHGYTF. For the CDR3, the DNA is TGTGCCAGCAGCGTAGGGGACACCGCCCTCCACGGCTACACCTTC.

V is TRBV7-9 and J is TRBJ2-7; D is ambiguous. The germline V gene encodes CDR1 SEHNR and CDR2 FQNEAQ (reference sequence). The V and J ends lost 5 bases and 2 bases respectively, with 7 bases between them. The CDR3 runs 12 residues. In DNA form, the CDR3 reads TGTGCCAGCAGCACCAGTGCCTACGAGCAGTACTTC. Its translation is CASSTSAYEQYF.

With regard to this clone: Just one base apart from a much larger clone, this may be a read error. The chain carries TRBV6-1 and TRBJ2-3; D may be TRBD1 (6 bases). The V end lost 4 bases, the J end lost 2 bases, and 13 bases lay between the germline ends. The V gene's germline CDR1 is MNHNS and CDR2 SASEGT. This CDR3 has 15 residues. In DNA, the CDR3 is TGTGCCAGCAGTGGAGCAACAGGGACCACAGATACGCAGTATTTT. Amino acids: CASSGATGTTDTQYF.

The chain combines TRBV7-9 with TRBJ1-1, with unresolved D. Germline lookup yields CDR1 SEHNR and CDR2 FQNEAQ (reference sequence). The V end was cut by 2 bases, the J end by 3 bases, with 10 bases between. The CDR3 covers 14 residues. The CDR3 DNA follows: TGTGCCAGCAGCTTACGGTCTAGGGACACTGAAGCTTTCTTT. Protein sequence: CASSLRSRDTEAFF.

This chain connects TRBV11-2 to TRBJ2-7; D is uncertain. CDR1 and CDR2 (germline): SGHAT, FQNNGV. This CDR3 region has 12 residues. V shed 4 bases and J shed 0 bases, with 4 bases lying between them. In DNA, the CDR3 is TGTGCCAGCAGCTGGGCCTCCTACGAGCAGTACTTC. Its translation is CASSWASYEQYF. The full variable domain, its missing parts supplied by reference TRBV11-2 and TRBJ2-7, is EAGVAQSPRYKIIEKRQSVAFWCNPISGHATLYWYQQILGQGPKLLIQFQNNGVVDDSQLPKDRFSAERLKGVDSTLKIQPAKLEDSAVYLCASSWASYEQYFGPGTRLTVT.

The chain links TRBV5-4 to TRBJ2-3; the D gene could be TRBD1 or TRBD2 (6 bases each). CDR1 and CDR2 (germline): SGHNT, YYREEE (reference sequence). Trimming took 2 bases from V and 4 from J, leaving 14 bases between them. The CDR3 is 15 amino acids. CDR3 amino acids: CASSFQGGQSDTQYF. The DNA for the CDR3 is TGTGCCAGCAGCTTCCAGGGAGGACAGTCAGATACGCAGTATTTT. The full variable domain, its missing parts supplied by reference TRBV5-4 and TRBJ2-3, is ETGVTQSPTHLIKTRGQQVTLRCSSQSGHNTVSWYQQALGQGPQFIFQYYREEENGRGNFPPRFSGLQFPNYSSELNVNALELDDSALYLCASSFQGGQSDTQYFGPGTRLTVL.

The chain links TRBV5-6 to TRBJ2-3; no definite D call. Trimming took off 4 bases at V and 3 bases at J, with 12 bases between the two ends. Germline values: CDR1 SGHDT, CDR2 YYEEEE. The CDR3 has 14 amino acids. CDR3 coding DNA: TGTGCCAGCAGCACATGGCCCGGGACAGATACGCAGTATTTT. It yields the protein CASSTWPGTDTQYF.

The chain uses TRBV19 and TRBJ2-5, with 12 positions matching TRBD2. CDR3 size: 15 residues. The junction had 7 bases not matched to a gene; V was cut back by 9 bases and J by 2 bases. Germline V lookup: CDR1 LNHDA, CDR2 SQIVND (reference sequence). This chain's CDR3 is CASSTLAGGQETQYF. CDR3 in DNA: TGTGCCAGCTCTACGCTAGCGGGAGGGCAAGAGACCCAGTACTTC. Together with reference TRBV19 and TRBJ2-5, the CDR3 gives the full variable domain: DGGITQSPKYLFRKEGQNVTLSCEQNLNHDAMYWYRQDPGQGLRLIYYSQIVNDFQKGDIAEGYSVSREKKESFPLTVTSAQKNPTAFYLCASSTLAGGQETQYFGPGTRLLVL.

This chain uses TRBV7-8 with TRBJ1-1; possible D gene TRBD1, 6 bases. The V gene's germline CDR1 is SGHVS and CDR2 FQNEAQ. V was clipped by 1 base and J by 4 bases, with 13 bases between them. This CDR3 region has 15 residues. CDR3 in DNA: TGTGCCAGCAGCTTAGTGTCCAGGGGTGGCACTGAAGCTTTCTTT. Translation gives CASSLVSRGGTEAFF.

V is TRBV27 and J is TRBJ2-7, with D possibly being TRBD1 or TRBD2 (5 bases each). CDR3 length: 14 amino acids. From germline, CDR1 is MNHEY and CDR2 SMNVEV (reference sequence). V was pared by 5 bases and J by 4 bases, with 15 bases between. CDR3 DNA: TGTGCCAGCAGTAAGGGACCGAGAGCGTACGAGCAGTACTTC. It translates to CASSKGPRAYEQYF.

This chain joins TRBV18 and TRBJ1-1; TRBD1 aligns across 10 bases. This CDR3 is built from 14 residues. Germline trimming cut 9 bases from V and 6 bases from J; bases unmatched to any gene: 10. CDR1 KGHSH and CDR2 LQKENI come from the germline V gene. CDR3 DNA: TGTGCCAGTTTATTATACGGACAGGGGGCTGAAGCTTTCTTT. Residues: CASLLYGQGAEAFF.

CDR3 in amino acids: CATSGGDMGTQYF. The CDR3 region has the DNA TGTGCCACCAGTGGGGGGGACATGGGGACGCAGTATTTT. V usage is TRBV24-1 and J usage is TRBJ2-3; D tentatively fits TRBD1 or TRBD2 (6 bases each). Germline V lookup: CDR1 KGHDR, CDR2 SFDVKD. V lost 5 bases and J lost 9, with 14 bases in between. CDR3 size: 13 residues.

This rearrangement joins TRBV2 to TRBJ2-1; 9 positions agree with TRBD2. J was trimmed by 1 base and V by 3 bases; bases with no gene match: 4. The germline V gene encodes CDR1 SNHLY and CDR2 FYNNEI. This CDR3 is built from 16 residues. CDR3 loop: CASSEVLAGSYNEQFF. CDR3 nucleotides: TGTGCCAGCAGTGAGGTCCTAGCGGGATCCTACAATGAGCAGTTCTTC.

This chain joins TRBV24-1 and TRBJ2-1, with 8 nucleotides matching TRBD2. The CDR3 consists of 17 residues. In germline, CDR1 is KGHDR, CDR2 SFDVKD. J lost 7 bases, V lost 2 bases, and 12 bases had no gene match. The CDR3 DNA sequence: TGTGCCACCAGTGATTGGGACGGAGCGGGAGCTCGGAATGAGCAGTTCTTC. This sequence encodes CATSDWDGAGARNEQFF.

The chain is built from TRBV9 and TRBJ2-3; D gene unclear. V was clipped by 0 bases and J by 3 bases, with 5 bases between them. Germline V gives CDR1 SGDLS, CDR2 YYNGEE. The CDR3 covers 13 residues. The CDR3 nucleotides are TGTGCCAGCAGCGTAGGGGATACAGATACGCAGTATTTT. Amino acids: CASSVGDTDTQYF.

The chain combines TRBV7-6 with TRBJ2-1; 10 positions agree with TRBD2. The length of the CDR3 is 15 residues. Trimming removed 5 bases from V and 7 bases from J; junction bases left unmatched: 8. Germline CDR1 is SGHVS and CDR2 is FNYEAQ. The CDR3 sequence is CASSAPSGSLNEQFF. CDR3 DNA: TGTGCCAGCAGCGCCCCTAGCGGGAGTTTGAATGAGCAGTTCTTC.